This T cell receptor (beta chain) originates from a study of control samples from healthy donors and cancer patients. Profiled with immunoSEQ multiplex PCR; TCRdb holds only in-frame clones, not every one. The data hold tens of thousands of clones, with roughly 87% observed a single time. The V gene end was trimmed by 4 bases and the J gene end by 0 bases; junction bases not matched to a gene: 12. CDR3 length equals 20 residues. Germline CDR1 and CDR2: LGHDT and YNNKEL (reference sequence). The genes are TRBV3-1 (or the pseudogene TRBV3-2) and TRBJ2-1; 13 nucleotides line up with TRBD2. Sequencing used PBMCs. The TCR comes from a man in his 60s with colorectal cancer. CDR3 in DNA: TGTGCCAGCAGCCTCCGAGGACTAGCGGGGGCCCTTAGCTCCTACAATGAGCAGTTCTTC. This encodes CASSLRGLAGALSSYNEQFF.